This record covers a single T cell receptor (beta chain). Its antigen is not known. Germline V CDR1 and CDR2: KGHSH, LQKENI. The V end was cut by 3 bases, the J end by 5 bases, with 14 bases between. This CDR3 is built from 14 residues. In the CD4+ fraction, cells were divided into CD45RA+ naive and CD45RA-negative memory subsets. These data come from a study of shared clonotypes between healthy human individuals. Overall study findings and caveats: Across four donors, naive CD4 shared 5% to 5.5%, naive CD8 around 4%, memory CD4 2% to 2.5%, memory CD8 about 0.38%. Represented genetic and exposure-history diversity was restricted by having few donors.

Sequencing was performed with immunoSEQ multiplex PCR; in TCRdb, only in-frame clones are kept and a portion is missing. The data contain about 700,000 clones, approximately 79% of them seen just once; the ten biggest clones take up more than 1.5%. The genes are TRBV18 and TRBJ2-7, with D possibly being TRBD1 or TRBD2 (5 bases each). This clonotype was obtained from a young woman in good health. Sequencing input: memory CD4+ T cells sorted from blood. Subset defined: CD45RA-negative fraction. The chain's CDR3 is CASSPGAKGHEQYF. In nucleotides, the CDR3 is TGTGCCAGCTCACCCGGGGCCAAGGGCCACGAGCAGTACTTC.